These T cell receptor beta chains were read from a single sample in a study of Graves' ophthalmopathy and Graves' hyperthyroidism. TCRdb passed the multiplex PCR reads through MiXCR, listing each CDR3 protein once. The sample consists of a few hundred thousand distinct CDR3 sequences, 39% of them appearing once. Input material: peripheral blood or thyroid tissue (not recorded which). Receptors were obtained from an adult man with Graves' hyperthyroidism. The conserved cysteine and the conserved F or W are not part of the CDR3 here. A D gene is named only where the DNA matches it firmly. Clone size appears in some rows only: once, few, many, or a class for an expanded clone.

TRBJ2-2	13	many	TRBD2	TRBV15	ATSSRGDNTGELF
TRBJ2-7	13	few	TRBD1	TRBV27	ASKSNRDSPYEQY
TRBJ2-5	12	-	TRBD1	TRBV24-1	ATSAPDRVETQY
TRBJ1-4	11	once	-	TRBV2	ASWLGTGEKLF
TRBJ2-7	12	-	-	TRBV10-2	ASTRERAYNEQY
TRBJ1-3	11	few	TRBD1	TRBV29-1	SAMGQGAYTIY
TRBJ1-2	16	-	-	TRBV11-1	ASSILDRTYNFGYGYT
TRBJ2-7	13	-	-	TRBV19	ASSIDILGPYEQY
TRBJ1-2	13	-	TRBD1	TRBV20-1	SARDGTGENYGYT
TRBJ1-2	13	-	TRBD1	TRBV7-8	ASSEGAGADCGYT
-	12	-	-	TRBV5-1	ASSVGSVDNEQF
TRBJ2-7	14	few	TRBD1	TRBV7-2	ASSTSSTDRIYEQY
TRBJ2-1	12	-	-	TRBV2	ASSIGGPYNEQF
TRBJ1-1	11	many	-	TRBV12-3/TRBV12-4	ASSRDEGTEAF
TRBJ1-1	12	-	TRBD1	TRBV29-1	SVDGSGQGDGAF
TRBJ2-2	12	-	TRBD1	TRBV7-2	ASSRDRATGELF
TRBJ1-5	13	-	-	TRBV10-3	AISWDGLSNQPQH
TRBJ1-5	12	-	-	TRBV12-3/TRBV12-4	ASSLAGGFQPQH
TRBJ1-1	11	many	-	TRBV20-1	SAYRAGNTEAF
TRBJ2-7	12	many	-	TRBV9	ASSADHPGAIAN
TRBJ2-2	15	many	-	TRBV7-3	ASSSPPGIANTGELF
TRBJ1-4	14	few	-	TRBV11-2	ASRPVAGAPGRELF
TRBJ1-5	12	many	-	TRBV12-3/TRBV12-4	ASSLKTAHQPQH
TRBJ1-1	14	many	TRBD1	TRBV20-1	SAREWSRDRNPEAF
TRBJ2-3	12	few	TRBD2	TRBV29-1	SADGGGTTDTQY
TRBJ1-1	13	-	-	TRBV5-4	ASSLKSTGSTEAF
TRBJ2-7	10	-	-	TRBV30	AWSVRAGEQY
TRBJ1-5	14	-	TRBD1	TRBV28	ASSPTGGLRNQPQH
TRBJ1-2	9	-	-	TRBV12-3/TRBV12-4	ASSRGIGYT
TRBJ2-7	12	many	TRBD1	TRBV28	ASSLAGTGREQY
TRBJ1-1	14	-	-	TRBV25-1	ASSARGGLGNTEAF
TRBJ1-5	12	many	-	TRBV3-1	ASSHYPSNQPQH
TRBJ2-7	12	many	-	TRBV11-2	ASSLLRGTDEQY
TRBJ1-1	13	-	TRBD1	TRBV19	ASSDGQGLFTEAF
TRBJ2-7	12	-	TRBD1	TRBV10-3	AISEGTGIYERY
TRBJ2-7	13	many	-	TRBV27	ASSSNRALTYEQY
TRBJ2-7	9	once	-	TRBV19	ASSGSLEQY
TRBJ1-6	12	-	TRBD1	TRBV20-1	SATPGQGDSPLH
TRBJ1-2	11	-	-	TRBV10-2	ASSVAGYYGYT
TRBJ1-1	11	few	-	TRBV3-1	ASSQSFGTEAF
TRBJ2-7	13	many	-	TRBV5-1	ASSLGTAAGTEQY
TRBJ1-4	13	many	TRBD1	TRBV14	ASSQAGGANEKLF
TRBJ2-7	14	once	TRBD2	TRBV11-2	ASSLDPWTSSYEQY
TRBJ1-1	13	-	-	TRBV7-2	ASSLGEYCNTEAF
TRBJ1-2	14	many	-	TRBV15	ATSRDFTGLDYGYT
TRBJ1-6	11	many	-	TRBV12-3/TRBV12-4	ASRARGNSPLH
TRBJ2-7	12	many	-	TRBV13	ASSLGHSSYEQY
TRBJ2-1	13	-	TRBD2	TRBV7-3	TSSVSGRIQHEQF